These T cell receptor beta chains were read from a single sample in a study of vaccination effects on CD4 cells after COVID-19. These receptors' targets are unknown. Sequenced by immunoSEQ multiplex PCR; TCRdb stores in-frame clones only, minus some. This table holds about 73,000 clones, 73% found once. The source was CD4+ T cells from PBMCs cultured without peptide, collected after COVID-19 vaccination. The origin of the receptors is a human donor who received a COVID-19 vaccine. Each CDR3 is given with its conserved first and last residue. A D gene is named only where the DNA matches it firmly. A row's size may be missing; if present it is once, few, many or a size class.

CDR3 DNA: TGTGCCAGCAGCTTAAGGACAGGGGGCAGATTAACTAGTATTGAAAAACTGTTTTTT
CDR3 protein: CASSLRTGGRLTSIEKLFF
D gene: TRBD1
V gene: TRBV3-1/TRBV3-2
clone size: .
J gene: TRBJ1-4

CDR3 DNA: TGTGCCAGTAAGGGGGACAGTTTCTCCATCGTAGCTTTCTTT
CDR3 protein: CASKGDSFSIVAFF
D gene: TRBD1
V gene: TRBV19
clone size: .
J gene: TRBJ1-1

CDR3 DNA: TGTGCCAGCAGAAGGACACTAAATCCCACTGAAGCTTTCTTT
CDR3 protein: CASRRTLNPTEAFF
D gene: .
V gene: TRBV5-5
clone size: .
J gene: TRBJ1-1

CDR3 DNA: TGTGCCAGCAGCTCCCTGGGACAGGGTGAGACCCAGTACTTC
CDR3 protein: CASSSLGQGETQYF
D gene: TRBD1
V gene: TRBV6-6
clone size: .
J gene: TRBJ2-5

CDR3 DNA: TGTGCCAGCAGGCGGGCGAGGGAGCGAGTGAATGAAGCTTTCTTT
CDR3 protein: CASRRARERVNEAFF
D gene: .
V gene: TRBV3-1/TRBV3-2
clone size: few
J gene: TRBJ1-1

CDR3 DNA: TGTGCCAGCAGGGACCCTACAGGGGGCGACTATGGCTACACCTTC
CDR3 protein: CASRDPTGGDYGYTF
D gene: TRBD1
V gene: TRBV6-5
clone size: few
J gene: TRBJ1-2

CDR3 DNA: TGTGCCAGCAGTTTTATTGGACAGAGTACAGATACGCAGTATTTT
CDR3 protein: CASSFIGQSTDTQYF
D gene: .
V gene: TRBV28
clone size: .
J gene: TRBJ2-3

CDR3 DNA: TGTGCCAGCAGCTTGGGGGGGGCACGTCAAGATACGCAGTATTTT
CDR3 protein: CASSLGGARQDTQYF
D gene: .
V gene: TRBV5-5
clone size: .
J gene: TRBJ2-3

CDR3 DNA: TGTGCCAGCAGCGTCGGACAGGGCGTATGGAGTGAAAAACTGTTTTTT
CDR3 protein: CASSVGQGVWSEKLFF
D gene: TRBD1
V gene: TRBV7-2
clone size: .
J gene: TRBJ1-4

CDR3 DNA: TGTGCCAGCTCCCCGACCTCGGGACGCAATCAGCCCCAGCATTTT
CDR3 protein: CASSPTSGRNQPQHF
D gene: .
V gene: TRBV18
clone size: .
J gene: TRBJ1-5

CDR3 DNA: TGTGCCAGTAGTAACCTCCAAGAGACCCAGTACTTC
CDR3 protein: CASSNLQETQYF
D gene: .
V gene: TRBV19
clone size: .
J gene: TRBJ2-5

CDR3 DNA: TGCGCCAGCAGCTTGACTAGCGGGGTGCTGGGTGAGCAGTTCTTC
CDR3 protein: CASSLTSGVLGEQFF
D gene: TRBD2
V gene: TRBV5-1
clone size: .
J gene: TRBJ2-1

CDR3 DNA: TGTGCCAGCAGCTTGGGGTGGACCCTTTTATCTGAAAAACTGTTTTTT
CDR3 protein: CASSLGWTLLSEKLFF
D gene: .
V gene: TRBV5-6
clone size: once
J gene: TRBJ1-4

CDR3 DNA: TGTGCCAGCAGCGGGCGGGGTGAGGTGGGGGCCCGGGGAGCTTTCTTT
CDR3 protein: CASSGRGEVGARGAFF
D gene: .
V gene: TRBV9
clone size: once
J gene: TRBJ1-1

CDR3 DNA: TGTGCCACCAGTGATTTGAGGGGGGGGGCCACAGATACGCAGTATTTT
CDR3 protein: CATSDLRGGATDTQYF
D gene: .
V gene: TRBV24-1
clone size: .
J gene: TRBJ2-3

CDR3 DNA: TGTGCCAGCAGCTTGGCCCCAGGGGCCATCTACAATGAGCAGTTCTTC
CDR3 protein: CASSLAPGAIYNEQFF
D gene: .
V gene: TRBV5-4
clone size: .
J gene: TRBJ2-1

CDR3 DNA: TGCGCCAGCGTTGGGTTCGGCTATGGCTACACCTTC
CDR3 protein: CASVGFGYGYTF
D gene: .
V gene: TRBV10-2
clone size: .
J gene: TRBJ1-2

CDR3 DNA: TGTGCCATTAGGACGGGAAACACCATATATTTT
CDR3 protein: CAIRTGNTIYF
D gene: .
V gene: TRBV10-3
clone size: .
J gene: TRBJ1-3

CDR3 DNA: TGTGCCAGCAGAGAGGACAGGGGGCTGGGAAACACCATATATTTT
CDR3 protein: CASREDRGLGNTIYF
D gene: TRBD1
V gene: TRBV7-9
clone size: .
J gene: TRBJ1-3

CDR3 DNA: TGCAGCGTGTCTCGGACCACAGATACGCAGTATTTT
CDR3 protein: CSVSRTTDTQYF
D gene: .
V gene: TRBV29-1
clone size: .
J gene: TRBJ2-3

CDR3 DNA: TGCAGCGCGTGGCCAGCGGGAACGAACACCGGGGAGCTGTTTTTT
CDR3 protein: CSAWPAGTNTGELFF
D gene: TRBD2
V gene: TRBV29-1
clone size: .
J gene: TRBJ2-2

CDR3 DNA: TGCGCCAGCAGCTCCGGGACAGGGGATAAAGCTTTCTTT
CDR3 protein: CASSSGTGDKAFF
D gene: TRBD1
V gene: TRBV5-1
clone size: .
J gene: TRBJ1-1